Listed below are T cell receptor beta chains from one sample, sequenced in a study of cytomegalovirus exposure and HLA in healthy donors. Using immunoSEQ multiplex PCR, the repertoire was profiled, and TCRdb retains in-frame clones only, with some absent. The sample holds 200,000 or so clones, 85% to 95% seen once. Specimen: PBMCs. Receptors were obtained from a woman between 18 and 30 years old in good health and CMV-seronegative. CDR3s include the opening cysteine and the closing phenylalanine or tryptophan. A D gene is named only where the DNA matches it firmly.

V: TRBV6-1
J: TRBJ1-4
D: TRBD1
DNA: TGTGCCAGCAGTGAAGCGCTTCCAAGGACAGGAGCAGGGACTAATGAAAAACTGTTTTTT
CDR3: CASSEALPRTGAGTNEKLFF

V: TRBV7-9
J: TRBJ2-6
D: -
DNA: TGTGCCAGCAGCTTAGTGGGGAGTGGGGCCAACGTCCTGACTTTC
CDR3: CASSLVGSGANVLTF

V: TRBV7-9
J: TRBJ1-2
D: -
DNA: TGTGCCAGCAGCTCCCCGGGTTCAAGGGGCTACACCTTC
CDR3: CASSSPGSRGYTF

V: TRBV6-1
J: TRBJ2-7
D: TRBD2
DNA: TGTGCCAGCATGCCTAGCGGTCTCGAGCAGTACTTC
CDR3: CASMPSGLEQYF

V: TRBV27
J: TRBJ1-5
D: TRBD1
DNA: TGTGCCAGCAGTACCGGGACAGGGTTCAATCAGCCCCAGCATTTT
CDR3: CASSTGTGFNQPQHF

V: TRBV6-1
J: TRBJ2-5
D: -
DNA: TGTGCCGGGGGCAATCCAGAGACCCAGTACTTC
CDR3: CAGGNPETQYF

V: TRBV4-1
J: TRBJ2-3
D: -
DNA: TGCGCCAGCAGCCAAGATCGGACTATCGATACGCAGTATTTT
CDR3: CASSQDRTIDTQYF

V: TRBV5-1
J: TRBJ2-1
D: TRBD2
DNA: TGCGCCAGCAGCTTGGCAGGACTAGCGGGAGCGGACAATGAGCAGTTCTTC
CDR3: CASSLAGLAGADNEQFF

V: TRBV5-1
J: TRBJ2-5
D: TRBD2
DNA: TGCGCCAGCAGCTTGTCTAGCGGGAGGGAGACCCAGTACTTC
CDR3: CASSLSSGRETQYF

V: TRBV5-1
J: TRBJ2-7
D: -
DNA: TGCGCCAGCGGGATCCAGCTTGGAGGGGACAGCAGGACCTACGAGCAGTACTTC
CDR3: CASGIQLGGDSRTYEQYF

V: TRBV28
J: TRBJ1-5
D: -
DNA: TGTGCCAGCAGTTTTTCAGGAGGGGTCCAGCCCCAGCATTTT
CDR3: CASSFSGGVQPQHF

V: TRBV29-1
J: TRBJ1-5
D: -
DNA: TGCAGCGTTTTTCAAGGGGCAGGCCAGCCCCAGCATTTT
CDR3: CSVFQGAGQPQHF

V: TRBV7-9
J: TRBJ2-5
D: -
DNA: TGTGCCAGCCTTTCTGCGGGCGGGCAAGAGACCCAGTACTTC
CDR3: CASLSAGGQETQYF

V: TRBV6-1
J: TRBJ2-5
D: -
DNA: TGTGCCAGCAGTGACAACAGGCTCCAAGAGACCCAGTACTTC
CDR3: CASSDNRLQETQYF